A single sample gave rise to the 14 T cell receptor beta chains below, sequenced in a study of technical replicates of blood from several donors. Some clones are missing from TCRdb's copy, which holds only in-frame ones; the method was immunoSEQ multiplex PCR. The sample has some 90,000 clones; 85% to 95% are singletons. The sequenced material came from T cells isolated from PBMCs. These TCRs come from a human donor in good health.

This clone was picked up one time. This rearrangement joins TRBV2 to TRBJ2-7; D gene unclear. Trimming shortened V by 7 bases and J by 1 base, and 14 bases separated the two germline ends. The length of the CDR3 is 14 residues. Germline CDR1 SNHLY, CDR2 FYNNEI. This CDR3 is CASTNLVESYEQYF. For the CDR3, the DNA is TGTGCCAGCACCAACCTCGTCGAGTCCTACGAGCAGTACTTC. The whole variable domain, filled in from reference TRBV2 and TRBJ2-7, reads EPEVTQTPSHQVTQMGQEVILRCVPISNHLYFYWYRQILGQKVEFLVSFYNNEISEKSEIFDDQFSVERPDGSNFTLKIRSTKLEDSAMYFCASTNLVESYEQYFGPGTRLTVT.

The chain recombines TRBV5-1 with TRBJ2-7; TRBD1 matches 11 bases. This CDR3 is built from 15 residues. The germline V gene has CDR1 SGHRS and CDR2 YFSETQ. The trim removed 0 bases at V and 3 bases at J, leaving 2 bases unmatched. The CDR3 DNA sequence: TGCGCCAGCAGCTTGGAAGGGACAGGGGGCTACGAGCAGTACTTC. It is translated as CASSLEGTGGYEQYF. The variable domain in full, completed from reference TRBV5-1 and TRBJ2-7, reads KAGVTQTPRYLIKTRGQQVTLSCSPISGHRSVSWYQQTPGQGLQFLFEYFSETQRNKGNFPGRFSGRQFSNSRSEMNVSTLELGDSALYLCASSLEGTGGYEQYFGPGTRLTVT.

V and J are TRBV30 and TRBJ2-3, with a tentative D call TRBD2 (6 bases). This CDR3 is 14 amino acids long. V shed 3 bases and J shed 3 bases, with 13 bases lying between them. Germline V lookup: CDR1 GTSNPN, CDR2 SVGIG (reference sequence). CDR3 residues: CAWRAGLNTDTQYF. CDR3 nucleotide sequence: TGTGCCTGGAGGGCGGGACTTAATACAGATACGCAGTATTTT.

This chain connects TRBV7-9 to TRBJ2-1; TRBD2 aligns across 14 bases. Looked up from germline, CDR1 is SEHNR and CDR2 is FQNEAQ (reference sequence). The CDR3 extends over 17 amino acids. The V gene end was trimmed by 5 bases and the J gene end by 4 bases; junction bases not matched to a gene: 7. The CDR3 here is CASSPGTSGRQYNEQFF. The CDR3 DNA is TGTGCCAGCAGCCCAGGGACTAGCGGGAGACAGTACAATGAGCAGTTCTTC.

This chain connects TRBV27 to TRBJ2-7, with D tentatively TRBD1 (5 bases). Germline assignment: CDR1 MNHEY and CDR2 SMNVEV (reference sequence). Trimming shortened V by 6 bases and J by 0 bases, and 15 bases separated the two germline ends. The CDR3 has 15 residues. The CDR3 here is CASSQLDTSSYEQYF. The DNA of the CDR3 is TGTGCCAGCAGCCAATTGGACACCAGCTCCTACGAGCAGTACTTC.

The rearrangement joins TRBV5-1 to TRBJ2-7, with 7 bases that match TRBD2. This CDR3 has 15 amino acids. The junction had 12 bases not matched to a gene; V was cut back by 4 bases and J by 5 bases. Germline V gene lookup returns CDR1 SGHRS and CDR2 YFSETQ. This chain's CDR3 is CASSPLTSSLHEQYF. The CDR3 DNA sequence: TGCGCCAGCAGCCCGTTGACTAGCAGTCTCCACGAGCAGTACTTC.

The chain joins TRBV12-5 to TRBJ2-1, with D unresolved. V lost 3 bases and J 7 bases, leaving 7 bases between the germline ends. CDR3 length: 12 amino acids. Germline-derived CDR1 and CDR2 are LGHNT and FRNRAP. The DNA of the CDR3 is TGTGCTAGTGGTTTAGGAGCAAATGAGCAGTTCTTC. Amino acids: CASGLGANEQFF.

This clone appeared once. The chain combines TRBV4-1 with TRBJ2-1, with 10 positions matching TRBD2. This CDR3 comprises 17 residues. Germline CDR1 MGHRA, CDR2 YSYEKL. V trimming: 0 bases; J trimming: 8 bases; junction bases outside the gene matches: 10. The CDR3 spells CASSQESPSGREDEQFF. CDR3 nucleotide sequence: TGCGCCAGCAGCCAAGAAAGTCCTAGCGGGAGAGAGGATGAGCAGTTCTTC.

This chain connects TRBV5-1 to TRBJ2-7; D perhaps matches TRBD2 (6 bases). The CDR3 covers 15 residues. Per the germline V gene, CDR1 is SGHRS and CDR2 is YFSETQ. Deletions cut 5 bases from V and 5 bases from J, with 20 bases between. CDR3 region: CASREGGVLGHEQYF. The DNA for the CDR3 is TGCGCCAGCAGAGAAGGCGGGGTGTTGGGTCACGAGCAGTACTTC. The full variable domain, completed using reference TRBV5-1 and TRBJ2-7, is KAGVTQTPRYLIKTRGQQVTLSCSPISGHRSVSWYQQTPGQGLQFLFEYFSETQRNKGNFPGRFSGRQFSNSRSEMNVSTLELGDSALYLCASREGGVLGHEQYFGPGTRLTVT.

The chain recombines TRBV19 with TRBJ2-2; maybe TRBD1 (5 bases). The CDR3 loop spans 14 amino acids. The V gene's germline CDR1 is LNHDA and CDR2 SQIVND (reference sequence). V gave up 7 bases and J gave up 4 bases, with 13 bases separating them. CDR3 amino acids: CASIGWGGTGELFF. The CDR3, as DNA: TGTGCCAGTATAGGCTGGGGCGGCACCGGGGAGCTGTTTTTT.

V and J are TRBV5-4 and TRBJ2-3; D is ambiguous. The CDR3 totals 16 residues. Trimming stripped 4 bases from V and 0 bases from J, with 15 bases between. Per germline, CDR1 SGHNT and CDR2 YYREEE (reference sequence). CDR3: CASSPETGSSTDTQYF. CDR3 coding DNA: TGTGCCAGCAGCCCGGAGACTGGCTCTAGCACAGATACGCAGTATTTT. Combining the CDR3 with reference TRBV5-4 and TRBJ2-3 gives the whole variable domain ETGVTQSPTHLIKTRGQQVTLRCSSQSGHNTVSWYQQALGQGPQFIFQYYREEENGRGNFPPRFSGLQFPNYSSELNVNALELDDSALYLCASSPETGSSTDTQYFGPGTRLTVL.

The chain employs TRBV14 and TRBJ2-7; no reliable D call. CDR3 size: 14 residues. Trimming removed 2 bases from V and 7 bases from J, with 15 bases in between. Germline loops: CDR1 SGHDN, CDR2 FVKESK. The CDR3 loop reads CASSQYMLGSEQYF. The CDR3 DNA reads TGTGCCAGCAGCCAATATATGCTAGGTAGTGAGCAGTACTTC.

This clone came up many times. The chain is built from TRBV6-6 and TRBJ2-1; D may be TRBD2 (6 bases). CDR1 is MNHNY and CDR2 is SVGAGI in the germline V gene (reference sequence). This CDR3 spans 15 amino acids. Trimming took 0 bases from V and 4 from J, leaving 10 bases between them. The CDR3 is CASSYSMEGYNEQFF. CDR3 coding DNA: TGTGCCAGCAGTTACTCGATGGAGGGGTACAATGAGCAGTTCTTC.

The rearrangement joins TRBV27 to TRBJ2-7; 7 nucleotides agree with TRBD2. This CDR3 contains 13 residues. The J segment lost 0 bases and the V segment lost 8 bases, leaving 4 bases of the junction unmatched. Germline V CDR1 and CDR2: MNHEY, SMNVEV (reference sequence). The CDR3 DNA reads TGTGCCAGCTGGGACTACAGCTCCTACGAGCAGTACTTC. Translation gives CASWDYSSYEQYF.